Following are 5 T cell receptor beta chains from one sample sequenced in a study of shared clonotypes between healthy human individuals. Only in-frame clones appear in the TCRdb table, and some are missing; sequencing was by immunoSEQ multiplex PCR. The sample shows 400,000 to 550,000 clones, roughly 85% of them seen only once. The sample comprised PBMCs. Receptors originate from a woman between 40 and 50 years old in good health. Some clones in this sample may be carry-over from other donors' samples.

This chain joins TRBV27 and TRBJ1-1; D not resolved. V lost 7 bases and J 2 bases, leaving 11 bases between the germline ends. The CDR3 totals 13 residues. Looked up from germline, CDR1 is MNHEY and CDR2 is SMNVEV (reference sequence). This CDR3 is CASTPNRNTEAFF. The DNA of the CDR3 is TGTGCCAGCACTCCGAACAGAAACACTGAAGCTTTCTTT.

This clone has only a few counts. CDR3 nucleotide sequence: TGTGCCTGGGCGCTCCAACCCTACAATGAGCAGTTCTTC. The encoded protein is CAWALQPYNEQFF. The rearrangement joins TRBV30 to TRBJ2-1; D remains ambiguous. In germline, CDR1 is GTSNPN, CDR2 SVGIG (reference sequence). V was cut by 5 bases and J by 2 bases, with 10 bases left in between. The CDR3 has 13 amino acids.

The chain is built from TRBV5-4 and TRBJ1-2; the D is unclear. Germline CDR1 SGHNT, CDR2 YYREEE (reference sequence). V was cut by 0 bases and J by 7 bases, with 13 bases left in between. This CDR3 is built from 14 residues. The CDR3 sequence is CASSLVEEASGYTF. The CDR3 DNA is TGTGCCAGCAGCTTGGTAGAGGAGGCATCTGGCTACACCTTC.

This chain connects TRBV11-2 to TRBJ1-1; no definite D call. This CDR3 comprises 14 residues. Germline V gene lookup returns CDR1 SGHAT and CDR2 FQNNGV. V gave up 4 bases and J gave up 4 bases, with 13 bases separating them. The CDR3 sequence is CASSSVLGGTEAFF. For the CDR3, the DNA is TGTGCCAGCAGCTCCGTTTTGGGCGGCACTGAAGCTTTCTTT.

Of note for this clone: A much larger clone lies one base from this, so it may be a read error. CDR3: CASSVGTQIHEQYF. CDR3 sequence (DNA): TGTGCCAGCAGTGTCGGGACTCAGATCCACGAGCAGTACTTC. The V and J genes are TRBV25-1 and TRBJ2-7, with D tentatively TRBD2 (6 bases). V gave up 4 bases and J gave up 5 bases, with 15 bases separating them. This CDR3 contains 14 residues. The germline V gene encodes CDR1 MGHDK and CDR2 SYGVNS.